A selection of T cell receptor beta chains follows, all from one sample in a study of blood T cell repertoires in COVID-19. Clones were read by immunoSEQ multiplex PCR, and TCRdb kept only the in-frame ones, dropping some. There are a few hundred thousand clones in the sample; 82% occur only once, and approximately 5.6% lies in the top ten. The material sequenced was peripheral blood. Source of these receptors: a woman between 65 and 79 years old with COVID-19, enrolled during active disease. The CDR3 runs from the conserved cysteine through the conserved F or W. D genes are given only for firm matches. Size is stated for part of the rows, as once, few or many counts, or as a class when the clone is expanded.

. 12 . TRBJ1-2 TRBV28 CASSPDSYGYTF TGTGCCAGCAGCCCGGACAGCTATGGCTACACCTTC
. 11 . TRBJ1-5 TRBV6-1 CASSEGRPQHF TGTGCCAGCAGTGAAGGGAGGCCCCAGCATTTT
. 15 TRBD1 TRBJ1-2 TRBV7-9 CASSLEQGGYYGYTF TGTGCCAGCAGCCTGGAGCAAGGGGGCTACTATGGCTACACCTTC
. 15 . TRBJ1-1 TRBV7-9 CASSLEQDRPTEAFF TGTGCCAGCAGCTTAGAACAGGACAGACCAACTGAAGCTTTCTTT
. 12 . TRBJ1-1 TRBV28 CASRPDSKEAFF TGTGCCAGCAGACCTGACAGCAAAGAAGCTTTCTTT
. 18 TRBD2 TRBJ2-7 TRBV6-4 CASSILGASGRATYEQYF TGTGCCAGCAGTATACTCGGGGCTAGCGGGAGGGCCACATACGAGCAGTACTTC
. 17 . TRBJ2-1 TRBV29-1 CSVEDQGARLHYNEQFF TGCAGCGTTGAAGATCAAGGGGCGAGACTTCACTACAATGAGCAGTTCTTC
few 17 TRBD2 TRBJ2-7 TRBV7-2 CASSLFQGASGGGEQYF TGTGCCAGCAGCCTCTTCCAAGGGGCTAGCGGGGGAGGGGAGCAGTACTTC
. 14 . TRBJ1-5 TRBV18 CASSPPGGNQPQHF TGTGCCAGCTCACCCCCGGGGGGCAATCAGCCCCAGCATTTT
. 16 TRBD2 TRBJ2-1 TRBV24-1 CATSLIAGGAYNEQFF TGTGCCACCAGTCTTATAGCGGGAGGGGCCTACAATGAGCAGTTCTTC
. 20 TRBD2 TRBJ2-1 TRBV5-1 CASSSTGGTSGKSSYNEQFF TGCGCCAGCAGCTCGACGGGGGGGACTAGCGGGAAGAGCTCCTACAATGAGCAGTTCTTC
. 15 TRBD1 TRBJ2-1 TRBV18 CASSSGTAIYNEQFF TGTGCCAGCTCGTCCGGGACAGCTATTTACAATGAGCAGTTCTTC
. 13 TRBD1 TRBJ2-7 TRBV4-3 CASSQGQGGEQYF TGCGCCAGCAGCCAGGGACAGGGTGGCGAGCAGTACTTC
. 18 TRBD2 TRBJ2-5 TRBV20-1 CSASPPREREGRGETQYF TGCAGTGCTAGTCCACCCCGCGAGCGGGAGGGCCGGGGAGAGACCCAGTACTTC
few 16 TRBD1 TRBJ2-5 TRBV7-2 CASSPPGQGFQETQYF TGTGCCAGCAGCCCGCCGGGACAGGGTTTCCAAGAGACCCAGTACTTC
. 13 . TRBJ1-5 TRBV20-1 CSASVGANQPQHF TGCAGTGCTAGTGTAGGGGCTAATCAGCCCCAGCATTTT
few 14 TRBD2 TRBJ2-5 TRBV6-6 CASSPGLAGETQYF TGTGCCAGCAGCCCGGGACTAGCCGGCGAGACCCAGTACTTC
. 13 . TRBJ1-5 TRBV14 CASSQAGNQPQHF TGTGCCAGCAGCCAAGCAGGCAATCAGCCCCAGCATTTT
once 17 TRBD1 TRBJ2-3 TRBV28 CASSERRTGGSTDTQYF TGTGCCAGCAGTGAAAGACGGACAGGGGGCAGCACAGATACGCAGTATTTT
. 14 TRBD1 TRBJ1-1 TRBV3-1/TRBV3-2 CASSKGQLNTEAFF TGTGCCAGCAGCAAGGGACAGTTGAACACTGAAGCTTTCTTT